The rows below give T cell receptor beta chains drawn from one sample of a study of PD-1 blockade in classical Hodgkin lymphoma. Some clones are missing from TCRdb's copy, which holds only in-frame ones; the method was immunoSEQ multiplex PCR. The table includes about 46,000 clones, around 82% detected once. The source material was peripheral blood mononuclear cells (PBMCs), sampled before the second cycle of nivolumab. The source is a human donor with classical Hodgkin lymphoma. Each CDR3 is given with its conserved first and last residue. D genes are given only for firm matches. Clone size is stated in some rows and not others, as once, few, many or a class when expanded.

>.|TRBJ2-1|15|TRBV7-6|few
CASSPLGSGSNEQFF
TGTGCCAGCAGCCCCTTGGGTAGCGGATCCAATGAGCAGTTCTTC
>.|TRBJ1-2|12|TRBV28|.
CASSLHFYGYTF
TGTGCCAGCAGTTTGCACTTCTATGGCTACACCTTC
>TRBD2|TRBJ2-5|15|TRBV7-2|.
CASSLAASGKETQYF
TGTGCCAGCAGCTTAGCCGCTAGCGGGAAAGAGACCCAGTACTTC
>.|TRBJ2-1|16|TRBV30|.
CAWGPLRRRGHNEQFF
TGTGCCTGGGGACCCCTGAGGCGGAGAGGCCACAATGAGCAGTTCTTC
>.|TRBJ2-7|15|TRBV28|.
CASSPLVWGDYEQYF
TGTGCCAGCAGTCCTTTAGTTTGGGGGGACTACGAGCAGTACTTC
>.|TRBJ1-2|15|TRBV28|.
CASSFRAHTNYGYTF
TGTGCCAGCAGCTTCCGAGCACATACTAACTATGGCTACACCTTC
>.|TRBJ1-3|17|TRBV28|.
CASSLLGVGNSGNTIYF
TGTGCCAGCAGTTTATTGGGGGTGGGGAACTCTGGAAACACCATATATTTT
>TRBD1|TRBJ2-5|13|TRBV5-1|.
CASSFTGEETQYF
TGCGCCAGCAGCTTTACAGGGGAGGAGACCCAGTACTTC
>TRBD2|TRBJ2-4|17|TRBV15|.
CATSRDRNSGTKNIQYF
TGTGCCACCAGCAGAGACCGGAATAGCGGGACGAAAAACATTCAGTACTTC
>TRBD2|TRBJ2-3|15|TRBV7-2|once
CASSLTSGGADTQYF
TGTGCCAGCAGCTTGACTAGCGGGGGGGCCGATACGCAGTATTTT
>.|TRBJ2-5|14|TRBV15|.
CATSRGRTEETQYF
TGTGCCACCAGCAGAGGGAGGACGGAAGAGACCCAGTACTTC
>.|TRBJ1-6|12|TRBV7-9|.
CASSLEGTPLHF
TGTGCCAGCAGCTTAGAGGGTACGCCCCTCCACTTT
>.|TRBJ2-7|11|TRBV19|.
CAAARGVEQYF
TGTGCCGCCGCCCGGGGAGTCGAGCAGTACTTC
>.|TRBJ1-2|17|TRBV14|.
CASSQVRGAVKDYGYTF
TGTGCCAGCAGCCAAGTGCGCGGGGCAGTAAAGGACTATGGCTACACCTTC
>TRBD1|TRBJ1-2|14|TRBV4-2|once
CASSPDRNNYGYTF
TGTGCCAGCAGCCCGGACAGGAATAACTATGGCTACACCTTC
>.|TRBJ2-3|15|TRBV7-3|.
CASSPTSGTTDTQYF
TGTGCCAGCAGCCCTACCTCCGGGACGACAGATACGCAGTATTTT
>TRBD1|TRBJ2-7|14|TRBV19|.
CASSRQGFMGEQYF
TGTGCCAGTAGCCGACAGGGTTTTATGGGCGAGCAGTACTTC
>.|TRBJ1-4|12|TRBV30|.
CARGETNEKLFF
TGTGCCCGGGGGGAGACTAATGAAAAACTGTTTTTT
>.|TRBJ1-1|14|TRBV2|.
CASSVGDLNTEAFF
TGTGCCAGCAGTGTCGGAGACCTGAACACTGAAGCTTTCTTT
>.|TRBJ2-2|13|TRBV10-3|.
CAILEGNTGELFF
TGTGCCATCTTGGAGGGGAACACCGGGGAGCTGTTTTTT
>TRBD1|TRBJ2-7|15|TRBV5-1|.
CASSLDGTGPYEQYF
TGCGCCAGCAGCTTGGACGGGACAGGACCCTACGAGCAGTACTTC
>.|TRBJ1-3|15|TRBV30|.
CAWSVTPLSGNTIYF
TGTGCCTGGAGTGTAACCCCGCTCTCTGGAAACACCATATATTTT
>.|TRBJ1-3|14|TRBV5-1|.
CASSSQSSGNTIYF
TGCGCCAGCAGCTCGCAGAGCTCTGGAAACACCATATATTTT
>.|TRBJ2-7|14|TRBV5-4|.
CASSLATGSHEQYF
TGTGCCAGCAGTTTAGCTACAGGGTCCCACGAGCAGTACTTC
>TRBD1|TRBJ2-5|13|TRBV10-3|once
CAISDGTGETQYF
TGTGCCATCAGTGACGGGACAGGGGAGACCCAGTACTTC
>TRBD2|TRBJ2-3|16|TRBV9|.
CASSASTSGLSDTQYF
TGTGCCAGCAGCGCGTCGACTAGCGGGCTGTCAGATACGCAGTATTTT
>TRBD1|TRBJ2-7|16|TRBV19|.
CASSIGGQGAVDEQYF
TGTGCCAGTAGTATCGGTGGACAGGGGGCTGTGGACGAGCAGTACTTC
>.|TRBJ1-2|12|TRBV7-8|once
CASSRQNYGYTF
TGTGCCAGCAGTCGACAGAACTATGGCTACACCTTC
>.|TRBJ2-1|16|TRBV5-1|.
CASSGARQALNNEQFF
TGCGCCAGCAGCGGGGCCCGACAGGCCCTAAACAATGAGCAGTTCTTC
>.|TRBJ2-2|11|TRBV6-6|few
CASSKFRELFF
TGTGCCAGCAGTAAATTCCGGGAGCTGTTTTTT
>TRBD2|TRBJ2-7|18|TRBV18|.
CASSPGLAGFSFSYEQYF
TGTGCCAGCTCACCCGGACTAGCGGGGTTTAGCTTCTCCTACGAGCAGTACTTC
>.|TRBJ1-6|14|TRBV7-3|.
CASSVGPGGSPLHF
TGTGCCAGCAGCGTAGGTCCCGGCGGTTCACCCCTCCACTTT
>.|TRBJ1-5|15|TRBV6-1|.
CASSERQVRNQPQHF
TGTGCCAGCAGTGAGCGACAGGTGAGGAATCAGCCCCAGCATTTT
>TRBD1|TRBJ2-7|13|TRBV18|.
CASSLRQGYEQYF
TGTGCCAGCTCACTAAGACAGGGCTACGAGCAGTACTTC
>.|TRBJ1-2|14|TRBV2|few
CASSEVSRNYGYTF
TGTGCCAGCAGTGAGGTCAGTCGGAACTATGGCTACACCTTC
>.|TRBJ1-2|13|TRBV30|.
CAWSIRANYGYTF
TGTGCCTGGAGTATCAGAGCTAACTATGGCTACACCTTC
>TRBD1|TRBJ1-5|15|TRBV7-6|.
CASSSTGDSNQPQHF
TGTGCCAGCAGCTCGACAGGGGATAGCAATCAGCCCCAGCATTTT